This entry lists 18 T cell receptor beta chains sequenced from one sample in a study of blood T cell repertoires in COVID-19. The assay was immunoSEQ multiplex PCR, and TCRdb's table has in-frame clones only and misses some. Among 400,000 to 450,000 clones, roughly 89% were seen once, and the ten largest hold 1.4%. Sequencing was carried out using peripheral blood. The receptors derive from a woman aged 30 to 39 with active or convalescent COVID-19.

The rearrangement joins TRBV4-2 to TRBJ2-7; the match to TRBD2 covers 12 bases. Germline V CDR1 and CDR2: LGHNA, YNFKEQ. V gave up 1 base and J gave up 3 bases; unmatched junction bases: 1. The CDR3 spans 15 residues. CDR3 in amino acids: CASSQGLAGDYEQYF. CDR3 DNA: TGTGCCAGCAGCCAAGGACTAGCGGGGGACTACGAGCAGTACTTC.

V and J are TRBV15 and TRBJ1-4; D is possibly TRBD1 (6 bases). Germline loops: CDR1 LNHNV, CDR2 YYDKDF (reference sequence). The V gene lost 0 bases and the J gene lost 2 bases, with 19 bases spanning the gap. CDR3 size: 19 residues. The CDR3 region has the DNA TGTGCCACCAGCAGAGAGGACAAATACAGGGACCCTACTAATGAAAAACTGTTTTTT. Its translation is CATSREDKYRDPTNEKLFF.

The chain couples TRBV7-2 to TRBJ1-5, with D unclear. Trimming took off 2 bases at V and 0 bases at J, with 8 bases between the two ends. CDR1 is SGHTA and CDR2 is FQGNSA in the germline V gene. The CDR3 loop spans 15 amino acids. CDR3 bases: TGTGCCAGCAGCTTATTCCTTAATAGCAATCAGCCCCAGCATTTT. Its protein is CASSLFLNSNQPQHF.

The chain carries TRBV5-1 and TRBJ2-3; D uncertain. V was cut by 3 bases and J by 0 bases, with 5 bases left in between. Germline values: CDR1 SGHRS, CDR2 YFSETQ. The CDR3 contains 13 residues. The CDR3 reads CASSYPSTDTQYF. In nucleotides, the CDR3 is TGCGCCAGCAGCTATCCTAGCACAGATACGCAGTATTTT.

The V gene is TRBV5-1, the J gene TRBJ2-1, with D maybe TRBD1 (6 bases). The CDR3 contains 16 residues. Germline V CDR1 and CDR2: SGHRS, YFSETQ. V was clipped by 4 bases and J by 0 bases, with 14 bases between them. CDR3 nucleotide sequence: TGCGCCAGCAGCCCGAGGGACACCATCTCCTACAATGAGCAGTTCTTC. Translated, it gives CASSPRDTISYNEQFF.

The chain has TRBV2 and TRBJ2-2; D remains ambiguous. Germline V gives CDR1 SNHLY, CDR2 FYNNEI. The CDR3 runs to 12 residues. Trimming shortened V by 8 bases and J by 5 bases, and 9 bases separated the two germline ends. This CDR3 is CASREVTGELFF. Here the CDR3 DNA reads TGTGCCAGCCGAGAGGTAACCGGGGAGCTGTTTTTT.

The V and J genes are TRBV7-8 and TRBJ1-6; D is unclear. Trimming took off 1 base at V and 6 bases at J, with 10 bases between the two ends. CDR1 and CDR2 (germline): SGHVS, FQNEAQ. CDR3 length: 15 residues. CDR3 residues: CASSLERGGNSPLHF. In DNA, the CDR3 is TGTGCCAGCAGCTTAGAACGGGGAGGTAATTCACCCCTCCACTTT.

This clone came up once. CDR3 residues: CASSQEGPPSYEQYF. CDR3 DNA: TGCGCCAGCAGCCAAGAGGGGCCTCCATCCTACGAGCAGTACTTC. The J gene is TRBJ2-7, the V gene TRBV4-1; TRBD1 is a possible D gene (5 bases). CDR1 MGHRA and CDR2 YSYEKL come from the germline V gene. Trimming took off 0 bases at V and 1 base at J, with 10 bases between the two ends. The CDR3 contains 15 residues.

The chain has TRBV10-1 and TRBJ2-5; D might be TRBD1 (6 bases). Germline V gives CDR1 WNHNN, CDR2 SYGVQD (reference sequence). This CDR3 is built from 15 residues. Trimming removed 0 bases at V and 5 bases at J, with 13 bases between. The CDR3 loop reads CASSESGRGRETQYF. CDR3 coding DNA: TGCGCCAGCAGTGAGTCGGGCAGGGGTCGGGAGACCCAGTACTTC.

The J gene is TRBJ1-5, the V gene TRBV20-1; D possibly corresponds to TRBD1 (6 bases). Trimming removed 3 bases at V and 0 bases at J, with 9 bases between. CDR3 length: 14 residues. Germline V gene data show CDR1 as DFQATT and CDR2 as SNEGSKA (reference sequence). CDR3 nucleotides: TGCAGTGCTAGTGGGACAAGTAGCAATCAGCCCCAGCATTTT. Translating gives CSASGTSSNQPQHF.

This rearrangement joins TRBV2 to TRBJ1-5, with 9 bases that match TRBD1. The CDR3 contains 16 residues. The junction had 13 bases not matched to a gene; V was cut back by 6 bases and J by 7 bases. Germline CDR1 is SNHLY and CDR2 is FYNNEI. The CDR3 DNA reads TGTGCCAGCAGCAGATCCCCCGGGACAGGGATCCAGCCCCAGCATTTT. It is translated as CASSRSPGTGIQPQHF.

This clone came up a few times. This chain uses TRBV12-3 or TRBV12-4 with TRBJ2-7; D possibly corresponds to TRBD1 (5 bases). Trimming cost V 1 base and J 5 bases, with 9 bases left between them. The CDR3 runs 13 residues. The CDR3 region has the DNA TGTGCCAGCAGTTTAGGGACACCCCACGAGCAGTACTTC. Its protein product is CASSLGTPHEQYF.

This clone has only a few counts. V and J are TRBV27 and TRBJ1-2; D possibly corresponds to TRBD1 (5 bases). V was cut by 2 bases and J by 4 bases, with 8 bases left in between. The CDR3 is made up of 13 amino acids. Germline CDR1 MNHEY, CDR2 SMNVEV (reference sequence). CDR3 protein: CASSLGGLYGYTF. The CDR3 region has the DNA TGTGCCAGCAGTTTAGGGGGACTCTATGGCTACACCTTC.

The J gene is TRBJ2-4, the V gene TRBV19; 11 bases match TRBD2. The CDR3 is 19 residues long. The trim removed 8 bases at V and 0 bases at J, leaving 15 bases unmatched. Germline CDR1 is LNHDA and CDR2 is SQIVND (reference sequence). The CDR3, as DNA: TGTGCCAGTTGGCTAGCGGGGGGTGGCAGACCTATAGCCAAAAACATTCAGTACTTC. Its translation is CASWLAGGGRPIAKNIQYF.

V and J are TRBV5-1 and TRBJ2-2; 10 bases fit TRBD2. There are 17 residues in the CDR3. V gave up 3 bases and J gave up 7 bases; unmatched junction bases: 12. Germline CDR1 is SGHRS and CDR2 is YFSETQ. This chain's CDR3 is CASSWGPPSGGGGELFF. Here the CDR3 DNA reads TGCGCCAGCAGCTGGGGCCCCCCTAGCGGGGGTGGCGGGGAGCTGTTTTTT.

V usage is TRBV11-3 and J usage is TRBJ2-1, with 7 bases matching TRBD2. Germline loops: CDR1 SGHNT, CDR2 YENEEA. The trim removed 4 bases at V and 11 bases at J, leaving 8 bases unmatched. This CDR3 has 13 amino acids. The CDR3, as DNA: TGTGCCAGCAGCTCGGCGGGAGAGTGGAAGCAGTTCTTC. It specifies CASSSAGEWKQFF.

The chain recombines TRBV7-8 with TRBJ1-3, with 11 bases fitting TRBD1. CDR3 length equals 19 residues. Germline V CDR1 and CDR2: SGHVS, FQNEAQ. Trimming at V came to 5 bases and at J to 4 bases, leaving 16 bases not matched to a gene. The CDR3 nucleotides are TGTGCCAGCAGCCTCCCAGGGACAGGGGGAGGGATTGCAGGAAACACCATATATTTT. Its protein is CASSLPGTGGGIAGNTIYF.

Concerning this clone itself: This sample also contains other DNA sequences that code for the same CDR3. This chain uses TRBV2 with TRBJ1-5; 8 bases match TRBD1. V dropped 3 bases and J dropped 1; count of bases not matched to a gene: 2. The length of the CDR3 is 15 residues. Germline CDR1 SNHLY, CDR2 FYNNEI. This chain's CDR3 is CASSDRTGSNQPQHF. CDR3 nucleotide sequence: TGTGCCAGCAGTGATAGGACAGGGAGCAATCAGCCCCAGCATTTT.